This T cell receptor (beta chain) was sequenced in a study of OX40 agonist ivuxolimab in advanced cancers. Findings and caveats of the study: CD8+ T cells showed, on average, more clonal expansion than CD4+ cells.

V shed 0 bases and J shed 0 bases, with 13 bases lying between them. Germline CDR1 is SGHRS and CDR2 is YFSETQ. The CDR3 is 16 residues long. About this clone itself: Its antigen is currently unknown.

Sequenced by immunoSEQ multiplex PCR; TCRdb stores in-frame clones only, minus some. The sample has roughly 50,000 clones, roughly 89% seen once. The chain uses TRBV5-1 and TRBJ2-7; D is perhaps TRBD1 (6 bases). Sample: CD4+ or CD8+ T cells sorted from blood, taken in a trial of the OX40 agonist ivuxolimab. The source is an adult with an advanced solid tumor such as melanoma, head and neck, liver or kidney cancer. The CDR3 protein is CASSLGTVQSSYEQYF. CDR3 DNA sequence: TGCGCCAGCAGCTTGGGGACAGTGCAGAGCTCCTACGAGCAGTACTTC.